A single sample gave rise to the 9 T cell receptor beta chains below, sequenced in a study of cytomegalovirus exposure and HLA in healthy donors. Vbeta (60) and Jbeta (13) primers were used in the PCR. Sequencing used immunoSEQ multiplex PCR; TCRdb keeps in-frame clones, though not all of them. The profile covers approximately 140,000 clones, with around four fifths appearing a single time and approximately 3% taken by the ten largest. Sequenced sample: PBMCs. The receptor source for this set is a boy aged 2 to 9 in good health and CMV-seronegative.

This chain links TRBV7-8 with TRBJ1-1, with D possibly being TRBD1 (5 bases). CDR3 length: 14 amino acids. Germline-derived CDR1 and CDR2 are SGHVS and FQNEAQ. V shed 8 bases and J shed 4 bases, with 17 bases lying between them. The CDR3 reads CASGLPGGGTEAFF. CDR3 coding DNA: TGTGCCAGCGGGCTACCTGGGGGGGGCACTGAAGCTTTCTTT.

DNA for the CDR3: TGTGCCAGCAGCCCTATAGCGGGGACTGAAGCTTTCTTT. Translation: CASSPIAGTEAFF. The genes are TRBV4-2 and TRBJ1-1; D not resolved. Trimming took off 4 bases at V and 5 bases at J, with 11 bases between the two ends. The CDR3 consists of 13 residues. In germline, CDR1 is LGHNA, CDR2 YNFKEQ.

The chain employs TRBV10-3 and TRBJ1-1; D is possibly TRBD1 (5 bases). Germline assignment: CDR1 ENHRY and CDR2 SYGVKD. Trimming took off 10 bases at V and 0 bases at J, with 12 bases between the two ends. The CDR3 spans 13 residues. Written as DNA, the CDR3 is TGTGCCACCTTAGGGGATTTGAACACTGAAGCTTTCTTT. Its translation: CATLGDLNTEAFF.

As DNA, the CDR3 is TGTGCCAGCAGCTTCGTCAGGGCTGAAGCTTTCTTT. It translates to CASSFVRAEAFF. The chain employs TRBV7-9 and TRBJ1-1, with D possibly matching TRBD1 (5 bases). Germline values: CDR1 SEHNR, CDR2 FQNEAQ (reference sequence). With 3 bases removed from V and 6 bases from J, the gap between germline ends came to 8 bases. There are 12 residues in the CDR3.

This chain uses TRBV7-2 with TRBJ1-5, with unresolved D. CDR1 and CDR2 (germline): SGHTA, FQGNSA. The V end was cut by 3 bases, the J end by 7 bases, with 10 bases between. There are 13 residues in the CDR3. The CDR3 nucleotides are TGTGCCAGCAGCTTTATGGAGGGCCAGCCCCAGCATTTT. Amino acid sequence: CASSFMEGQPQHF.

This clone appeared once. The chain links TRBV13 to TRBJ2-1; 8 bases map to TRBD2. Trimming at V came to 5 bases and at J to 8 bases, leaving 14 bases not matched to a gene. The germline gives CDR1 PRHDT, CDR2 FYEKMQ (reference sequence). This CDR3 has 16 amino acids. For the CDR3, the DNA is TGTGCCAGCAGCCCCGGGTTTAGCGGGGTTTGGGATGAGCAGTTCTTC. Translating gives CASSPGFSGVWDEQFF.

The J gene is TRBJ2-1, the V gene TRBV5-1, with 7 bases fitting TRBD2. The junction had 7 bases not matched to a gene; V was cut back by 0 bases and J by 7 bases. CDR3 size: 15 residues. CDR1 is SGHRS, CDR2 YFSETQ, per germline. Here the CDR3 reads CASSLGGGPVNEQFF. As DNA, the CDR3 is TGCGCCAGCAGCTTGGGGGGAGGGCCGGTGAATGAGCAGTTCTTC.

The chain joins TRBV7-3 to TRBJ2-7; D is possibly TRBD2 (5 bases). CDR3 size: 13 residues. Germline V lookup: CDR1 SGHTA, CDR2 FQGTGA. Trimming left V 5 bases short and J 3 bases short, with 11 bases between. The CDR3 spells CASSPTAGYEQYF. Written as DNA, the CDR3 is TGTGCCAGCAGCCCCACCGCGGGCTACGAGCAGTACTTC.

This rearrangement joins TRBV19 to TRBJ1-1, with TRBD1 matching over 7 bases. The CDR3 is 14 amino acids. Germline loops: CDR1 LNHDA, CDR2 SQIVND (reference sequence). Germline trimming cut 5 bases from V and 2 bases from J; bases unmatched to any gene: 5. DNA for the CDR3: TGTGCCAGTAGTCCGCGGGACAGAAACACTGAAGCTTTCTTT. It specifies CASSPRDRNTEAFF.